This TCR beta chain was recorded in a study of blood T cell repertoires in COVID-19. The repertoire was sequenced with immunoSEQ multiplex PCR; TCRdb's copy has only in-frame clones and lacks some. Of about 160,000 clones in the sample, nearly 80% were seen once. The TCR comes from a woman aged 80 or over with acute or convalescent COVID-19. The sample consisted of peripheral blood.

The CDR3 region has the DNA TGTGCCAGTACCGCAGGATACTCTGGGGCCAACGTCCTGACTTTC. Translating gives CASTAGYSGANVLTF. The chain couples TRBV19 to TRBJ2-6; D remains unclear. V was cut by 7 bases and J by 0 bases, with 10 bases left in between. Germline lookup yields CDR1 LNHDA and CDR2 SQIVND (reference sequence). The length of the CDR3 is 15 residues.